This T cell receptor (beta chain) stems from a study of OX40 agonist ivuxolimab in advanced cancers. General observations from the study: In general, CD8+ T cells held more expanded clones than CD4+ did, on average. Normalized expansion of T-cell clones was also low for some nonresponders. Within 6 weeks, CD4+ and CD8+ blood T cells expanded clonally at 0.1 to 3.0 mg/kg. Antigen specificity remained undetermined for the expanded peripheral T cells.

As regards this clone: Its antigen is as yet unknown.

Clones were sequenced by immunoSEQ multiplex PCR, and TCRdb holds only the in-frame ones, with some missing. The sample records approximately 59,000 clones, roughly four fifths being singletons. V was shortened by 7 bases and J by 2 bases, with 10 bases between the two germline ends. CDR1 SGHTA and CDR2 FQGNSA come from the germline V gene. This CDR3 region has 13 residues. J is TRBJ2-3 and V is TRBV7-2; tentative D call: TRBD1 (6 bases). The sample was CD4+ or CD8+ T cells sorted from blood, taken in a trial of the OX40 agonist ivuxolimab. This clonotype was obtained from an adult with an advanced solid tumor such as melanoma, head and neck, liver or kidney cancer. The CDR3 DNA reads as TGTGCCAGCAAAGGGACAATCACAGATACGCAGTATTTT. Translated: CASKGTITDTQYF.